This TCR beta chain comes out of a study of blood T cell repertoires in COVID-19. As for the study in general: Italy, Spain and the United States were the sources of the convalescent and acute COVID-19 samples.

The ends were cut back, 10 bases at V and 4 bases at J, with 16 bases in the middle. There are 14 residues in the CDR3. Looked up from germline, CDR1 is MNHNS and CDR2 is SASEGT. Assay used: immunoSEQ multiplex PCR; TCRdb lists only in-frame clones, some missing. The table has 180,000 or so clones, around 81% seen once. The participants were between about 18 and 90 years old and came from under 25 US areas. Categorization into cohorts depended on clinical history that participants reported. Each recovered donor of Cohort 3 presented with two negative PCRs, clearance, or symptom resolution. The chain joins TRBV6-1 to TRBJ2-2; maybe TRBD2 (5 bases). Sequencing used PBMCs or T cells enriched from blood (not recorded which). This clonotype originated in a man aged 40-50 years who had recovered from COVID-19. The CDR3 DNA is TGTGCCACCAAAAGGGCTAGCACCACCGGGGAGCTGTTTTTT. Translating gives CATKRASTTGELFF.